Presented here are 23 T cell receptor beta chains from one specimen sequenced in a study of graft-versus-host responses after intestinal transplantation. Measured with immunoSEQ multiplex PCR; TCRdb has only the in-frame clones, and not every one. This sample has more than 95,000 clones, with roughly 87% found just once. The antigens these receptors bind are not known. The sequences come from unstimulated CD4+ T cells sorted from spleen or lymph node cells, collected before intestinal transplant. These receptors all come from a human donor who received an intestinal transplant.

This clone showed up just once. The chain combines TRBV5-1 with TRBJ2-7; TRBD1 is a possible D gene (6 bases). CDR3 length: 14 residues. Germline V CDR1 and CDR2: SGHRS, YFSETQ. V lost 0 bases, J lost 0 bases, and 7 bases lay in between. The CDR3 region is CASSLADSSYEQYF. The CDR3 coding sequence is TGCGCCAGCAGCTTGGCGGACAGCTCCTACGAGCAGTACTTC.

V is TRBV7-6 and J is TRBJ2-2; D is unclear. V shed 5 bases and J shed 6 bases, with 16 bases lying between them. The CDR3 extends over 15 amino acids. The germline gives CDR1 SGHVS, CDR2 FNYEAQ. The CDR3 reads CASSIRPPEAGELFF. The CDR3 DNA reads TGTGCCAGCAGCATCAGACCCCCAGAGGCCGGGGAGCTGTTTTTT. The whole variable domain, remainder taken from reference TRBV7-6 and TRBJ2-2, is GAGVSQSPRYKVTKRGQDVALRCDPISGHVSLYWYRQALGQGPEFLTYFNYEAQQDKSGLPNDRFSAERPEGSISTLTIQRTEQRDSAMYRCASSIRPPEAGELFFGEGSRLTVL.

V gene TRBV6-5 combines with J gene TRBJ2-7; 8 nucleotides align to TRBD1. V trimming: 5 bases; J trimming: 3 bases; junction bases outside the gene matches: 9. The CDR3 extends over 15 amino acids. Per germline, CDR1 MNHEY and CDR2 SVGAGI. This CDR3 is CASSPWTGTNYEQYF. The CDR3 DNA sequence: TGTGCCAGCAGTCCCTGGACAGGGACCAACTACGAGCAGTACTTC.

This chain joins TRBV5-1 and TRBJ2-5; 8 bases line up with TRBD1. The germline V gene encodes CDR1 SGHRS and CDR2 YFSETQ. This CDR3 region has 13 residues. The V and J ends lost 4 bases and 4 bases, in that order; junction bases with no gene match: 3. CDR3: CASSKDRAETQYF. CDR3 coding DNA: TGCGCCAGCAGCAAGGACAGGGCAGAGACCCAGTACTTC.

The genes are TRBV11-3 and TRBJ2-3, with D possibly TRBD2 on 6 matching bases. From germline, CDR1 is SGHNT and CDR2 YENEEA. V was shortened by 5 bases and J by 9 bases, with 15 bases between the two germline ends. The CDR3 totals 13 residues. The CDR3 reads CASSRGWGETQYF. The CDR3 nucleotides are TGTGCCAGCAGCCGAGGATGGGGGGAGACGCAGTATTTT.

The chain is built from TRBV11-2 and TRBJ1-1; no definite D call. Looked up from germline, CDR1 is SGHAT and CDR2 is FQNNGV. There are 15 residues in the CDR3. V was cut by 0 bases and J by 1 base, with 9 bases left in between. The CDR3 loop reads CASSLERGPNTEAFF. DNA of the CDR3: TGTGCCAGCAGCTTAGAGAGAGGACCGAACACTGAAGCTTTCTTT.

V gene TRBV5-4 combines with J gene TRBJ2-3; 9 bases align to TRBD2. The germline V gene has CDR1 SGHNT and CDR2 YYREEE (reference sequence). J lost 6 bases, V lost 1 base, and 12 bases had no gene match. The CDR3 consists of 17 residues. In DNA form, the CDR3 reads TGTGCCAGCAGCTTGCCCGGTAGCGGGAGCGGGTTGGATACGCAGTATTTT. It translates to CASSLPGSGSGLDTQYF.

The rearrangement uses TRBV7-9 and TRBJ1-4; D remains ambiguous. The CDR3 runs to 18 residues. Trimming shortened V by 2 bases and J by 6 bases, and 22 bases separated the two germline ends. Germline values: CDR1 SEHNR, CDR2 FQNEAQ (reference sequence). The CDR3 protein is CASSLFTMAEAMDEKLFF. In DNA form, the CDR3 reads TGTGCCAGCAGCTTATTTACGATGGCGGAGGCGATGGATGAAAAACTGTTTTTT.

Concerning this clone: The germline gene is not matched at one end of the junction; a read error may be the cause. The chain's CDR3 is CASRLGGNEQFF. The DNA for the CDR3 is TGTGCCAGCAGGTTAGGGGGTAATGAGCAGTTCTTC. The rearrangement joins TRBV11-1 to TRBJ2-1; D might be TRBD1 (6 bases). This CDR3 has 12 residues. Germline V gene lookup returns CDR1 SGHAT and CDR2 FQDESV (reference sequence).

In its sample, this clone was seen a few times. This chain connects TRBV7-9 to TRBJ2-7, with D perhaps assigned TRBD1 or TRBD2 (5 bases each). Germline V gives CDR1 SEHNR, CDR2 FQNEAQ (reference sequence). The CDR3 runs to 15 residues. V lost 6 bases, J lost 4 bases, and 19 bases lay in between. This CDR3 reads CASSLSYRGLYEQYF. CDR3 nucleotide sequence: TGTGCCAGCAGTCTTTCTTATCGGGGCCTATACGAGCAGTACTTC.

J is TRBJ2-1 and V is TRBV6-6; 10 bases line up with TRBD2. This CDR3 has 15 amino acids. V lost 5 bases to trimming and J lost 4 bases; unmatched junction nucleotides: 5. The germline V gene encodes CDR1 MNHNY and CDR2 SVGAGI (reference sequence). CDR3 sequence: CASSASGGRYNEQFF. CDR3 DNA sequence: TGTGCCAGCAGTGCTAGCGGGGGCCGATACAATGAGCAGTTCTTC.

The V gene is TRBV5-6, the J gene TRBJ2-5; 9 bases agree with TRBD1. CDR1 and CDR2 (germline): SGHDT, YYEEEE. V trimming: 3 bases; J trimming: 2 bases; junction bases outside the gene matches: 2. The CDR3 is 14 amino acids. The CDR3: CASSYDRGQETQYF. CDR3 coding DNA: TGTGCCAGCAGCTATGACAGGGGGCAAGAGACCCAGTACTTC.

The count of this clone is one. The chain carries TRBV10-3 and TRBJ2-2; 7 bases are a match to TRBD1. V lost 8 bases and J lost 4; bases outside the gene matches: 1. The length of the CDR3 is 12 residues. In germline, CDR1 is ENHRY, CDR2 SYGVKD. In DNA form, the CDR3 reads TGTGCCATCCGACAGGGCACCGGGGAGCTGTTTTTT. Protein: CAIRQGTGELFF.

The sample holds one count of this clone. The same CDR3 also results from other DNA sequences found in this sample. J is TRBJ2-2 and V is TRBV9; TRBD1 might be the D (5 bases). The CDR3 extends over 13 amino acids. CDR1 SGDLS and CDR2 YYNGEE come from the germline V gene. Trimming cost V 2 bases and J 4 bases, with 6 bases left between them. CDR3 in amino acids: CASSVRVTGELFF. The CDR3 DNA is TGTGCCAGCAGCGTCAGGGTCACCGGGGAGCTGTTTTTT.

CDR3 DNA: TGTGCCAGTAGTATTAGTCTAGCGGAAACGAACACCGGGGAGCTGTTTTTT. Translating it yields CASSISLAETNTGELFF. The chain employs TRBV19 and TRBJ2-2, with TRBD2 matching over 7 bases. V lost 3 bases to trimming and J lost 0 bases; unmatched junction nucleotides: 7. Germline V lookup: CDR1 LNHDA, CDR2 SQIVND (reference sequence). The CDR3 is 17 amino acids.

J is TRBJ2-7 and V is TRBV6-1; D call uncertain. V shed 4 bases and J shed 5 bases, with 9 bases lying between them. In germline, CDR1 is MNHNS, CDR2 SASEGT. This CDR3 spans 12 amino acids. In DNA form, the CDR3 reads TGTGCCAGCAGTGTGGGATTGAACGAGCAGTACTTC. Amino acid sequence: CASSVGLNEQYF.

The chain uses TRBV5-1 and TRBJ2-4; the D is unclear. Trimming cost V 0 bases and J 8 bases, with 6 bases left between them. CDR3 size: 12 residues. CDR1 and CDR2 from the germline V gene are SGHRS and YFSETQ. The chain's CDR3 is CASSLGQDIQYF. The CDR3 DNA reads TGCGCCAGCAGCTTGGGTCAAGACATTCAGTACTTC.

V is TRBV6-5 and J is TRBJ1-2; D is possibly TRBD1 (6 bases). The V gene lost 4 bases and the J gene lost 8 bases, with 17 bases spanning the gap. This CDR3 is 14 amino acids long. CDR1 and CDR2 (germline): MNHEY, SVGAGI. CDR3: CASSLEAGAGGYTF. The CDR3 DNA reads TGTGCCAGCAGTTTGGAAGCGGGGGCCGGGGGCTACACCTTC.

In DNA form, the CDR3 reads TGTGCCATCAGTGGGACAGGTCAAGAGACCCAGTACTTC. Amino acid sequence: CAISGTGQETQYF. The V call is TRBV10-3, the J call TRBJ2-5; TRBD1 aligns across 7 bases. There are 13 residues in the CDR3. V shed 4 bases, J shed 2 bases, and the junction held 1 base outside the gene matches. The germline V gene has CDR1 ENHRY and CDR2 SYGVKD.

The V gene is TRBV10-3, the J gene TRBJ2-7; TRBD2 matches at 9 bases. In germline, CDR1 is ENHRY, CDR2 SYGVKD. The CDR3 has 17 residues. V shed 5 bases and J 2 bases; nucleotides not matched to a gene: 13. Written as DNA, the CDR3 is TGTGCCATCAGTCCAGGGCTTGCTAGCGGGGATACCTACGAGCAGTACTTC. Amino acids: CAISPGLASGDTYEQYF.

Concerning this clone itself: This CDR3 is also generated by other DNA sequences in the sample. This CDR3 is CASSEGRSNQPQHF. As DNA, the CDR3 is TGTGCCAGCAGTGAGGGCCGTAGCAATCAGCCCCAGCATTTT. The genes are TRBV6-5 and TRBJ1-5; D not certain. Germline CDR1 is MNHEY and CDR2 is SVGAGI. Deletions cut 5 bases from V and 0 bases from J, with 8 bases between. CDR3 length: 14 amino acids.

The rearrangement links TRBV7-3 to TRBJ2-2, with D possibly TRBD1 on 6 matching bases. Germline CDR1 and CDR2: SGHTA and FQGTGA. This CDR3 has 14 amino acids. Trimming removed 3 bases at V and 5 bases at J, with 10 bases between. The CDR3 DNA follows: TGTGCCAGCAGCTTGGGAGACAGGACCGGGGAGCTGTTTTTT. It yields the protein CASSLGDRTGELFF.

This clone was recorded only once. The chain joins TRBV18 to TRBJ1-1; D unresolved. This CDR3 has 13 residues. V lost 5 bases, J lost 1 base, and 8 bases lay in between. From germline, CDR1 is KGHSH and CDR2 LQKENI. CDR3 sequence (DNA): TGTGCCAGCTCAAGAATTGAGAACACTGAAGCTTTCTTT. This translates into CASSRIENTEAFF.